Included here is one TCR beta chain sequence, with context. The antigen it binds to is not known. Nothing much larger sits one base from this clone, and base qualities are not available. The data were obtained in a study of T cell responses to AZD1222 COVID-19 vaccine (dated by TCRdb to the early 2020s). Notes on the research overall: AZD1222 recipients with second doses at about 4 weeks or about 12 weeks were pooled, because spike-specific TCR depth and breadth did not differ between schedules. A total of approximately 250 trial participants underwent TCR sequencing, of whom roughly 210 had received two doses of AZD1222 and around 25 had received two doses of the MenACWY control vaccine. Enrollment into the trials was organized by age into subgroups of 18-55, 56-69 and 70-plus years, and those subgroups contained approximately 150, 30 and 60 TCR-sequenced participants, respectively.

Overall results and qualifications from the work: The 56-69-year group was small, and its depth increase did not reach significance, likely because of low power. Participants were mostly white British, with more females than males. The authors suggested clonal diversity may have been underestimated. Reportedly, close to half of the unique spike-specific TCRs recognized epitopes lying outside the regions that are mutated in the B.1.351 and B.1.1.7 variants. Conclusions about previously exposed vaccinees were limited because only a handful of AZD1222 recipients were SARS-CoV-2 seropositive at baseline. Spike-specific TCR breadth and depth rose significantly after two AZD1222 doses compared with day 0 and with MenACWY recipients. Vaccine-associated CD4 TCRs spanned the whole spike protein, with dominant responses in regions 160-218 and 743-854. No day 14 peak-response samples were available, so repertoires were characterized only after the peak T cell response.

Trimming removed 4 bases from V and 8 bases from J; the gene matches leave 7 bases unexplained. The germline V gene provides CDR1 SNHLY and CDR2 FYNNEI. From its cysteine to its phenylalanine, the CDR3 spans 13 amino acids. Of the read, only the CDR3 DNA is kept; its 39 bases are in frame from base 1. The CDR3 regions of human TCRbeta chains were subjected to immunosequencing. On the authors' methods: Repertoire TCRs were matched against a reference library of SARS-CoV-2-specific TCRs generated with the MIRA antigen-specificity platform. Breadth meant the fraction of unique TCRs that were SARS-CoV-2-associated, whereas depth meant the fraction of total T cells that were SARS-CoV-2-associated. Using the MIRA data, each spike-specific TCR was assigned both to the spike region to which the TCR was reactive and to a CD4 or CD8 class. Log10-transformed breadth and depth values were compared by one-way ANOVA with Sidak's multiple comparisons tests. TCRdb provides this immuneACCESS table in a form limited to in-frame rearrangements. Some clones are lacking; in checked studies, under half of them reflect an unresolved V gene, and why the rest are absent is not known. That table supplies the V and J calls and clone size; D and trimming were determined from the DNA. This sample holds 95,000 to 150,000 clones; over 80% were observed only once. Over 5.5% of the sample is held by the ten biggest clonotypes.

The time point label on this specimen signifies: baseline before first vaccination. Samples from vaccinated people were obtained from the UK trials COV001 and COV002, which included a single-blind randomized controlled phase 2/3 trial of AZD1222 (ChAdOx1 nCoV-19) in healthy adults. For TCRbeta chain sequencing, PBMC samples from trial participants were taken at day 0 and at day 28 after the second dose. The source material was peripheral blood, sampled on day 0 of AZD1222 vaccination. This clonotype originated in an adult in good health. The chain links TRBV2 with TRBJ1-2, with 7 bases aligning to TRBD1. The CDR3 sequence is CASSGGQFWGYTF. DNA sequence: TGTGCCAGCAGTGGGGGACAGTTCTGGGGCTACACCTTC.